This T cell receptor (beta chain) is from a study of shared clonotypes between healthy human individuals. There are 16 residues in the CDR3. Germline V gene data show CDR1 as SGHRS and CDR2 as YFSETQ. The J segment lost 2 bases and the V segment lost 0 bases, leaving 7 bases of the junction unmatched. Produced via immunoSEQ multiplex PCR; TCRdb's table is partial and in-frame only. The data show roughly 510,000 clones, 75% to 80% seen once. This TCR was sampled from a woman aged 40 to 50 in good health. Some clones in this sample may be carry-over from other donors' samples. The V and J genes are TRBV5-1 and TRBJ2-5, with 7 nucleotides matching TRBD2. Input material: PBMCs. The CDR3 DNA reads as TGCGCCAGCAGCTTGGGACCGGGAGGTGCGCAAGAGACCCAGTACTTC. It encodes CASSLGPGGAQETQYF. Using reference TRBV5-1 and TRBJ2-5 for the parts outside the CDR3, the full variable domain is KAGVTQTPRYLIKTRGQQVTLSCSPISGHRSVSWYQQTPGQGLQFLFEYFSETQRNKGNFPGRFSGRQFSNSRSEMNVSTLELGDSALYLCASSLGPGGAQETQYFGPGTRLLVL.